The 8 T cell receptor beta chains below all came from one sample that was sequenced in a study of blood T cell repertoires in COVID-19. Sequenced by immunoSEQ multiplex PCR; TCRdb stores in-frame clones only, minus some. This repertoire shows 140,000 or so clones, approximately 87% found once; its top ten account for 8.6%. The sample taken for sequencing was peripheral blood. These receptors were collected from a woman aged 45-65 years with active or convalescent COVID-19.

This chain joins TRBV9 and TRBJ2-7; D is ambiguous. V lost 2 bases to trimming and J lost 2 bases, with 11 bases between them. Germline V CDR1 and CDR2: SGDLS, YYNGEE. The CDR3 length is 14 residues. In DNA form, the CDR3 reads TGTGCCAGCAGCGTCGACTTAAATCCCTACGAGCAGTACTTC. This translates into CASSVDLNPYEQYF.

The gene calls are TRBV5-4 and TRBJ1-4, with 10 bases that match TRBD1. V gave up 0 bases and J gave up 12 bases; unmatched junction bases: 11. CDR3 length: 16 residues. Germline CDR1 is SGHNT and CDR2 is YYREEE (reference sequence). The CDR3 DNA reads as TGTGCCAGCAGCTTGGGACAGGGGGCTGATTCCGAACAACTGTTTTTT. Its translation: CASSLGQGADSEQLFF.

This chain uses TRBV4-1 with TRBJ1-1; tentative D call: TRBD1 (6 bases). The germline V gene encodes CDR1 MGHRA and CDR2 YSYEKL. There are 18 residues in the CDR3. The V end was cut by 1 base, the J end by 0 bases, with 18 bases between. In DNA, the CDR3 is TGCGCCAGCAGCCAAGTTAAGGGACACCTACCCATGAACACTGAAGCTTTCTTT. The encoded protein is CASSQVKGHLPMNTEAFF.

This chain joins TRBV4-3 and TRBJ1-3, with D uncertain. V lost 1 base, J lost 3 bases, and 4 bases lay in between. Germline CDR1 and CDR2: LGHNA and YSLEER. The CDR3 length is 13 residues. Here the CDR3 DNA reads TGCGCCAGCAGCCAAGTAGATGGAAACACCATATATTTT. It translates to CASSQVDGNTIYF.

This clone was seen a few times. This chain uses TRBV4-2 with TRBJ1-1; D is unclear. Per germline, CDR1 LGHNA and CDR2 YNFKEQ. This CDR3 is built from 12 residues. V lost 3 bases and J 6 bases, leaving 8 bases between the germline ends. This chain's CDR3 is CASSHERAEAFF. In nucleotides, the CDR3 is TGTGCCAGCAGCCATGAGCGGGCTGAAGCTTTCTTT.

The V gene is TRBV6-5, the J gene TRBJ2-7; 7 nucleotides line up with TRBD2. This CDR3 spans 13 amino acids. V lost 8 bases and J lost 1; bases outside the gene matches: 5. Germline V gene lookup returns CDR1 MNHEY and CDR2 SVGAGI. The CDR3, as DNA: TGTGCCAGCGGGAGGGCTCGTTCCTACGAGCAGTACTTC. Translating gives CASGRARSYEQYF.

The DNA of the CDR3 is TGTGCCAGCAGCTGGGGACAGGGGTGGAGAGAGACCCAGTACTTC. Protein: CASSWGQGWRETQYF. The chain couples TRBV11-2 to TRBJ2-5, with 10 bases aligning to TRBD1. This CDR3 is built from 15 residues. The germline V gene has CDR1 SGHAT and CDR2 FQNNGV. The V gene end was trimmed by 4 bases and the J gene end by 4 bases; junction bases not matched to a gene: 6.

The sample holds a few counts of this clone. This rearrangement joins TRBV6-4 to TRBJ2-3; D unresolved. The CDR3 is 13 amino acids. V lost 2 bases and J lost 6, with 9 bases in between. The germline gives CDR1 MRHNA, CDR2 SNTAGT. The CDR3 coding sequence is TGTGCCAGCAGTGACCTGAGGAGCGATACGCAGTATTTT. Protein sequence: CASSDLRSDTQYF.